This T cell receptor beta chain is from a study of T cell clones after liver transplantation. In the study overall: Samples came from ITN030ST, which attempted immunosuppression withdrawal within 2 years of liver transplantation. Graft-donor-reactive sequences were compared with third-party-reactive TCRbeta sequences from pre-transplant mixed lymphocyte reactions. A pre-transplant mixed lymphocyte reaction with TCRbeta sequencing defined graft-donor-reactive clones followed in post-transplant blood.

The CDR3 covers 15 residues. V dropped 0 bases and J dropped 4 bases, with 13 bases sitting between them. Per the germline V gene, CDR1 is SGHKS and CDR2 is YYEKEE (reference sequence). Data came from immunoSEQ multiplex PCR; TCRdb stores just in-frame clones and leaves some out. The sample carries about 51,000 clones, over 55% recorded once. The chain carries TRBV5-5 and TRBJ1-1, with D maybe TRBD1 (5 bases). This specimen was CD4+ T cells from blood, taken around 54 months after liver transplant. This TCR derives from a human patient who received a liver transplant. The graft donor may be the source of some T cells. CDR3 nucleotide sequence: TGTGCCAGCAGCTTGGGGTGGTCCGGGGCCACTGAAGCTTTCTTT. Translation: CASSLGWSGATEAFF.